This T cell receptor (beta chain) was documented in a study of T cells after yellow fever vaccination. Broader study findings: Clonotypes shared by both compartments, CD4 and CD8, made up a small share. Booster sampling recovered most clones from primary vaccination (under 98% CD4, just over 85% CD8).

TCRdb fed the 5' RACE reads into MiXCR, producing one record per CDR3 protein. The data contain just under 600,000 distinct CDR3 sequences, approximately 13% of them singletons. In the case of this clonotype: Its cognate antigen is unknown.

V was trimmed by 3 bases and J by 4 bases, leaving 10 bases between them. Germline V gene sequence: CDR1 SGHVS, CDR2 FNYEAQ. CDR3 length: 13 residues. The chain links TRBV7-6 to TRBJ2-7, with D perhaps TRBD2 (5 bases). The TCR originated in a young man who received the YFV17D yellow fever vaccine. Specimen: PBMCs, collected on the day of the yellow fever booster vaccination. The CDR3 loop reads CASSFEGAYEQYF. The CDR3 coding sequence is TGTGCCAGCAGCTTCGAGGGAGCGTACGAGCAGTACTTC.